The 16 T cell receptor beta chains presented below share a single source sample, sequenced in a study of blood T cell repertoires in COVID-19. Sequencing used immunoSEQ multiplex PCR; TCRdb keeps in-frame clones, though not all of them. The sample has 430,000 or so clones, roughly 88% seen once. What was sequenced was PBMCs or T cells enriched from blood (not recorded which). The source of these receptors is a woman aged 18-35 years who had been exposed to COVID-19.

CDR3 in DNA: TGTGCCAGCAGCTTAGCGAGGACTAGAAATGAGCAGTTCTTC. Protein product: CASSLARTRNEQFF. V is TRBV7-8 and J is TRBJ2-1; 7 bases agree with TRBD2. Per germline, CDR1 SGHVS and CDR2 FQNEAQ. The length of the CDR3 is 14 residues. The junction had 3 bases not matched to a gene; V was cut back by 0 bases and J by 7 bases.

This chain connects TRBV4-2 to TRBJ2-1; D may be TRBD2 (5 bases). Trimming left V 3 bases short and J 13 bases short, with 16 bases between. Germline-derived CDR1 and CDR2 are LGHNA and YNFKEQ. This CDR3 region has 13 residues. The CDR3 region is CASSHPTLLAQFF. The CDR3 DNA is TGTGCCAGCAGCCACCCCACTCTCCTAGCTCAGTTCTTC.

This clone was recorded once. The gene calls are TRBV7-3 and TRBJ2-1; D is uncertain. Germline V CDR1 and CDR2: SGHTA, FQGTGA. The V end was cut by 6 bases, the J end by 8 bases, with 14 bases between. This CDR3 is 13 amino acids long. The CDR3: CASSPQGSDEQFF. The CDR3 bases are TGTGCCAGCAGTCCACAAGGAAGCGATGAGCAGTTCTTC.

In its sample, this clone was seen once. This chain joins TRBV6-1 and TRBJ1-5; D is ambiguous. Deletions cut 0 bases from V and 4 bases from J, with 7 bases between. This CDR3 region has 14 residues. CDR1 is MNHNS and CDR2 is SASEGT in the germline V gene. As DNA, the CDR3 is TGTGCCAGCAGTGAAGCAGCGGCGAATCAGCCCCAGCATTTT. This translates into CASSEAAANQPQHF.

V gene TRBV2 combines with J gene TRBJ2-2; 10 bases align to TRBD2. The V segment lost 5 bases and the J segment 6 bases; nucleotides outside the gene matches: 9. CDR1 is SNHLY and CDR2 is FYNNEI in the germline V gene. The CDR3 extends over 16 amino acids. CDR3 residues: CASSPTSGTPSGELFF. CDR3 coding DNA: TGTGCCAGCAGTCCAACTAGCGGGACACCCTCCGGGGAGCTGTTTTTT. The full variable domain, in which reference TRBV2 and TRBJ2-2 provide the parts outside the CDR3, is EPEVTQTPSHQVTQMGQEVILRCVPISNHLYFYWYRQILGQKVEFLVSFYNNEISEKSEIFDDQFSVERPDGSNFTLKIRSTKLEDSAMYFCASSPTSGTPSGELFFGEGSRLTVL.

The chain uses TRBV6-5 and TRBJ1-3; tentative D call: TRBD1 (6 bases). The CDR3 consists of 16 residues. With 0 bases removed from V and 0 bases from J, the gap between germline ends came to 9 bases. CDR1 and CDR2 (germline): MNHEY, SVGAGI. DNA for the CDR3: TGTGCCAGCAGTTACTCGGGCAGGGGCTCTGGAAACACCATATATTTT. It is translated as CASSYSGRGSGNTIYF.

The chain recombines TRBV28 with TRBJ2-3; no clear D gene. V dropped 5 bases and J dropped 9 bases, with 9 bases sitting between them. The length of the CDR3 is 11 residues. Germline lookup yields CDR1 MDHEN and CDR2 SYDVKM. The CDR3 DNA follows: TGTGCCAGCAGTACCCCCGCGACGCAGTATTTT. Encoded protein: CASSTPATQYF.

This chain links TRBV11-1 with TRBJ2-3, with 8 bases matching TRBD2. Looked up from germline, CDR1 is SGHAT and CDR2 is FQDESV (reference sequence). The V gene end was trimmed by 1 base and the J gene end by 2 bases; junction bases not matched to a gene: 5. The CDR3 is 16 amino acids. CDR3 bases: TGTGCCAGCAGCTTAGTACCGGGGGGGCACACAGATACGCAGTATTTT. It is translated as CASSLVPGGHTDTQYF.

The V call is TRBV10-1, the J call TRBJ2-3; unclear D gene. Germline values: CDR1 WNHNN, CDR2 SYGVQD (reference sequence). The V gene lost 3 bases and the J gene lost 8 bases, with 15 bases spanning the gap. The CDR3 length is 14 residues. The CDR3 sequence is CASSDPASRFTQYF. Here the CDR3 DNA reads TGCGCCAGCAGTGACCCGGCCTCGAGGTTTACGCAGTATTTT.

The genes are TRBV2 and TRBJ2-1; D not resolved. The CDR3 is 14 residues long. With 6 bases removed from V and 5 bases from J, the gap between germline ends came to 14 bases. Germline CDR1 and CDR2: SNHLY and FYNNEI. CDR3 bases: TGTGCCAGCAGCGCCTCCCAGGCAAACAATGAGCAGTTCTTC. Encoded protein: CASSASQANNEQFF.

As DNA, the CDR3 is TGTGCCAGCAGTTCAAAGGGGGACACCGGGGAGCTGTTTTTT. As protein: CASSSKGDTGELFF. The chain links TRBV7-9 to TRBJ2-2; D is possibly TRBD1 (6 bases). The germline V gene encodes CDR1 SEHNR and CDR2 FQNEAQ (reference sequence). Trimming removed 6 bases at V and 3 bases at J, with 11 bases between. This CDR3 region has 14 residues. Complete variable domain (other parts from reference TRBV7-9 and TRBJ2-2): DTGVSQNPRHKITKRGQNVTFRCDPISEHNRLYWYRQTLGQGPEFLTYFQNEAQLEKSRLLSDRFSAERPKGSFSTLEIQRTEQGDSAMYLCASSSKGDTGELFFGEGSRLTVL.

V gene TRBV21-1 combines with J gene TRBJ2-7; the DNA was not compared with TRBD1, the D call given in the table. TRBV21-1 is flagged as a pseudogene. The CDR3 consists of 15 residues. DNA of the CDR3: TGTGCCAGCAGCGGCCAGGGCCAGATCCCCTACGAGCAGTACTTC. Residues: CASSGQGQIPYEQYF.

This chain connects TRBV7-3 to TRBJ2-5; 8 nucleotides align to TRBD2. Germline V gene lookup returns CDR1 SGHTA and CDR2 FQGTGA. CDR3 length: 15 amino acids. The junction had 9 bases not matched to a gene; V was cut back by 4 bases and J by 5 bases. DNA of the CDR3: TGTGCCAGCAGCTCCGGGGGGGCCGATGGTGAGACCCAGTACTTC. Its protein product is CASSSGGADGETQYF. The full variable domain, with the rest looked up from reference TRBV7-3 and TRBJ2-5, is GAGVSQTPSNKVTEKGKYVELRCDPISGHTALYWYRQSLGQGPEFLIYFQGTGAADDSGLPNDRFFAVRPEGSVSTLKIQRTERGDSAVYLCASSSGGADGETQYFGPGTRLLVL.

The count of this clone is one. The V and J genes are TRBV12-3 or TRBV12-4 and TRBJ2-7; weak D call: TRBD2 (6 bases). The CDR3 has 12 amino acids. Trimming pared 5 bases from V and 5 bases from J, leaving 10 bases between. The chain's CDR3 is CASSPDYNEQYF. CDR3 DNA sequence: TGTGCCAGCAGTCCGGACTATAACGAGCAGTACTTC.

This chain uses TRBV7-2 with TRBJ1-1; a possible D gene is TRBD1 (5 bases). CDR1 is SGHTA and CDR2 is FQGNSA in the germline V gene. The CDR3 is 13 amino acids. Trimming stripped 5 bases from V and 3 bases from J, with 10 bases between. The CDR3 bases are TGTGCCAGCAGCACGCGGGACTACACTGAAGCTTTCTTT. It is translated as CASSTRDYTEAFF.

The chain employs TRBV28 and TRBJ1-1; D is possibly TRBD1 (5 bases). Germline-derived CDR1 and CDR2 are MDHEN and SYDVKM. This CDR3 comprises 11 residues. DNA of the CDR3: TGTGCGATTAGGGGGAACACTGAAGCTTTCTTT. It is translated as CAIRGNTEAFF.